This T cell receptor beta chain derives from a study of CD8 T cells in Susac syndrome. The CDR3 has 14 amino acids. Germline V gene sequence: CDR1 SNHLY, CDR2 FYNNEI. V lost 5 bases, J lost 9 bases, and 17 bases lay in between. The authors reverse transcribed 0.5 to 1 ug RNA with random hexamers. TCRdb recomputed calls from the immunoSEQ multiplex PCR reads with MiXCR, one row per CDR3 protein. The data show some 75,000 distinct CDR3 sequences, roughly 92% seen once. This chain joins TRBV2 and TRBJ2-1; possible D gene TRBD2, 7 bases. The sequence came from a human donor with Susac syndrome. Material: CD8+ T cells from PBMCs. The CDR3 nucleotides read TGTGCCAGCAGTCTGGGACCAAGGGGGGGTGAGCAGTTCTTC. Encoded protein: CASSLGPRGGEQFF.